The 6 T cell receptor beta chains in this list originate from one sample, sequenced in a study of long-term antiretroviral therapy in people with HIV. The authors ran the immunoSEQ assay, v3.0, at survey level. The table came from immunoSEQ multiplex PCR; TCRdb's copy has only in-frame clones and leaves some out. The data contain approximately 15,000 clones, 80% of them singletons. The input for sequencing was unsorted PBMCs, taken 0.1 years before starting antiretroviral therapy. These receptors originate from a man between 18 and 35 years old with HIV.

The sample holds one count of this clone. The chain carries TRBV5-4 and TRBJ2-2, with 14 bases that match TRBD2. Germline V gives CDR1 SGHNT, CDR2 YYREEE (reference sequence). V gave up 2 bases and J gave up 5 bases; unmatched junction bases: 5. This CDR3 is 17 amino acids long. The CDR3 loop is CASSLGLAGGKTGELFF. CDR3 nucleotide sequence: TGTGCCAGCAGCTTAGGACTAGCGGGGGGAAAGACCGGGGAGCTGTTTTTT. The variable domain in full, with the rest retrieved from reference TRBV5-4 and TRBJ2-2, is ETGVTQSPTHLIKTRGQQVTLRCSSQSGHNTVSWYQQALGQGPQFIFQYYREEENGRGNFPPRFSGLQFPNYSSELNVNALELDDSALYLCASSLGLAGGKTGELFFGEGSRLTVL.

The V and J genes are TRBV4-3 and TRBJ2-4; 8 nucleotides align to TRBD2. V dropped 0 bases and J dropped 9; count of bases not matched to a gene: 16. CDR1 is LGHNA, CDR2 YSLEER, per germline. The CDR3 spans 18 residues. The chain's CDR3 is CASSQDSPGGPSTSIQYF. DNA for the CDR3: TGCGCCAGCAGCCAAGATAGTCCGGGGGGGCCATCAACGTCCATTCAGTACTTC.

This chain joins TRBV6-4 and TRBJ2-7; D is unresolved. Germline CDR1 reads MRHNA; CDR2 reads SNTAGT. V was cut by 0 bases and J by 4 bases, with 10 bases left in between. This CDR3 has 14 residues. The CDR3 DNA is TGTGCCAGCAGTGACTCGAGTAGGACGTACGAGCAGTACTTC. Its translation: CASSDSSRTYEQYF.

The V call is TRBV2, the J call TRBJ2-6, with TRBD2 as a possible D gene (7 bases). This CDR3 is built from 16 residues. Germline lookup yields CDR1 SNHLY and CDR2 FYNNEI. Trimming removed 3 bases from V and 0 bases from J, with 9 bases in between. The CDR3 protein is CASSEGGGSGANVLTF. The CDR3 DNA reads TGTGCCAGCAGTGAGGGAGGGGGCTCTGGGGCCAACGTCCTGACTTTC.

This sequence joins TRBV2 and TRBJ2-1; unclear D gene. This CDR3 has 13 residues. Germline loops: CDR1 SNHLY, CDR2 FYNNEI. Trimming left V 4 bases short and J 4 bases short, with 8 bases between. The CDR3 DNA reads TGTGCCAGCAGTGCCGAGGCGTACAATGAGCAGTTCTTC. It codes for CASSAEAYNEQFF.

The gene calls are TRBV27 and TRBJ2-3; 14 bases are shared with TRBD2. The CDR3 contains 17 residues. The V and J ends lost 4 bases and 6 bases, in that order; junction bases with no gene match: 9. Germline V gene lookup returns CDR1 MNHEY and CDR2 SMNVEV (reference sequence). Here the CDR3 DNA reads TGTGCCAGCAGTTCACTTGGGACTAGCGGGAGAGGCGATACGCAGTATTTT. Translating it yields CASSSLGTSGRGDTQYF.